These T cell receptor beta chains were read from a single sample in a study of Ad26.COV2.S vaccination and SARS-CoV-2 variants. Clones were sequenced by immunoSEQ multiplex PCR, and TCRdb holds only the in-frame ones, with some missing. The sample has roughly 100,000 clones, roughly 80% seen once. The sample was peripheral blood, taken after recovery from COVID-19. All receptors come from a human donor who had recovered from COVID-19. The conserved cysteine and the conserved F or W are not part of the CDR3 here. Each record gives: V gene, J gene, CDR3 protein.

v_call: TRBV29-1
j_call: TRBJ1-2
cdr3_aa: SVEDPLGARGSGYT

v_call: TRBV2
j_call: TRBJ2-1
cdr3_aa: ASRGTGVWNEQF

v_call: TRBV6-5
j_call: TRBJ2-7
cdr3_aa: ASRKPGRWVEQY

v_call: TRBV11-3
j_call: TRBJ2-1
cdr3_aa: ASSLGPLESNEQF

v_call: TRBV19
j_call: TRBJ1-1
cdr3_aa: ASSLQTGNTEAF

v_call: TRBV27
j_call: TRBJ1-3
cdr3_aa: ASEDLQEDPGNTIY

v_call: TRBV5-1
j_call: TRBJ2-7
cdr3_aa: ASSLNRGREQY

v_call: TRBV11-2
j_call: TRBJ2-3
cdr3_aa: ASSLTGGTTDTQY

v_call: TRBV5-1
j_call: TRBJ1-1
cdr3_aa: ASSLYSKNTEAF

v_call: TRBV23-1
j_call: TRBJ2-3
cdr3_aa: ASSQPPNWSLN

v_call: TRBV7-9
j_call: TRBJ1-1
cdr3_aa: ASSHKTGGSEAF

v_call: TRBV3-1/TRBV3-2
j_call: TRBJ2-1
cdr3_aa: ASSLPTSGGVTGYNEQF

v_call: TRBV19
j_call: TRBJ1-5
cdr3_aa: ASSMGPPRPQH

v_call: TRBV3-1/TRBV3-2
j_call: TRBJ1-4
cdr3_aa: ASSLRGDEKLF

v_call: TRBV11-2
j_call: TRBJ2-7
cdr3_aa: ASSWTDYEQY

v_call: TRBV29-1
j_call: TRBJ2-6
cdr3_aa: SAVDNSGANVLT

v_call: TRBV6-1
j_call: TRBJ2-1
cdr3_aa: ASSDPGNEQF

v_call: TRBV21-1
j_call: TRBJ2-5
cdr3_aa: ASRLKETQY

v_call: TRBV18
j_call: TRBJ2-7
cdr3_aa: ASSPLAGRNYEQY

v_call: TRBV15
j_call: TRBJ1-1
cdr3_aa: ATSRADSMTEAF

v_call: TRBV6-5
j_call: TRBJ2-5
cdr3_aa: ASSTQTSRRETQY

v_call: TRBV6-5
j_call: TRBJ2-7
cdr3_aa: ASSSVLGEQY

v_call: TRBV6-1
j_call: TRBJ1-1
cdr3_aa: ASSDRIMNTEAF

v_call: TRBV6-5
j_call: TRBJ2-2
cdr3_aa: ASSPGHNTGELF